One sample yielded the 10 T cell receptor beta chains listed below, sequenced in a study of T cells in Graves' hyperthyroidism and ophthalmopathy. It was RNA transcripts that yielded the amplified TCR beta CDR3 regions. The TCR CDR3 was amplified in a first-round RT-PCR using the HTBI primer set. TCRdb re-called the multiplex PCR reads with MiXCR, one entry per CDR3 protein. The data show 560,000 or so distinct CDR3 sequences, more than 45% seen once. Material for sequencing was peripheral blood or thyroid tissue (not recorded which). The receptors stem from a woman between 18 and 30 years old with Graves' hyperthyroidism.

This clonotype was observed a handful of times. The chain uses TRBV20-1 and TRBJ2-5; 7 bases line up with TRBD1. The J call is uncertain, as TRBJ2-7 better fits the DNA end. Germline V gene sequence: CDR1 DFQATT, CDR2 SNEGSKA (reference sequence). The CDR3 totals 14 residues. This CDR3 reads CSARRDSLFDEQYF. The CDR3 DNA sequence: TGCAGTGCTAGACGGGACAGCCTTTTTGACGAGCAGTACTTC.

This chain links TRBV25-1 with TRBJ1-4; D remains ambiguous. Germline CDR1 reads MGHDK; CDR2 reads SYGVNS. The CDR3 covers 13 residues. V lost 1 base and J lost 8, with 8 bases in between. Here the CDR3 DNA reads TGTGCCAGCAGTGAATCTTTTCGGGAAAAACTGTTTTTT. It translates to CASSESFREKLFF.

The chain carries TRBV2 and TRBJ1-2, with 7 bases lining up with TRBD1. Germline V gene data show CDR1 as SNHLY and CDR2 as FYNNEI. With 9 bases clipped from V and 9 bases from J, the junction kept 13 bases outside the gene matches. CDR3 length: 13 residues. CDR3 coding DNA: TGTGCCAGTTACGGGACAGCGAGAGATAGCTACACCTTC. Amino acids: CASYGTARDSYTF.

In this sample, this clonotype turned up many times. The chain links TRBV24-1 to TRBJ2-2; the D gene is possibly TRBD1 (5 bases). From germline, CDR1 is KGHDR and CDR2 SFDVKD. The CDR3 covers 17 residues. V lost 1 base, J lost 4 bases, and 15 bases lay in between. CDR3 nucleotide sequence: TGTGCCACCAGTGATTTCAGGGTCTCCACGGGCACCGGGGAGCTGTTTTTT. As protein: CATSDFRVSTGTGELFF.

Comment on this clonotype: Possible read error: a much larger clone is one base away. The J gene is TRBJ2-1, the V gene TRBV9; D is unclear. V lost 0 bases, J lost 10 bases, and 11 bases lay in between. The CDR3 consists of 13 residues. CDR1 and CDR2 from the germline V gene are SGDLS and YYNGEE. This CDR3 is CASSVASANEQFF. DNA of the CDR3: TGTGCCAGCAGCGTAGCATCCGCCAACGAGCAGTTCTTC.

This clonotype came up many times. The gene calls are TRBV7-7 and TRBJ2-2, with D perhaps matching TRBD2 (5 bases). The CDR3 has 14 residues. V shed 3 bases and J shed 3 bases, with 8 bases lying between them. CDR1 SSHAT and CDR2 FNYEAQ come from the germline V gene (reference sequence). The CDR3 spells CASSLEADTGELFF. CDR3 nucleotide sequence: TGTGCCAGCAGCTTGGAGGCCGACACCGGGGAGCTGTTTTTT. The whole variable domain, remainder taken from reference TRBV7-7 and TRBJ2-2, is GAGVSQSPRYKVTKRGQDVTLRCDPISSHATLYWYQQALGQGPEFLTYFNYEAQPDKSGLPSDRFSAERPEGSISTLTIQRTEQRDSAMYRCASSLEADTGELFFGEGSRLTVL.

The rearrangement links TRBV29-1 to TRBJ2-7; the match to TRBD2 covers 12 bases. Germline trimming cut 0 bases from V and 7 bases from J; bases unmatched to any gene: 7. The CDR3 contains 15 residues. The germline V gene encodes CDR1 SQVTM and CDR2 ANQGSEA. The CDR3 nucleotides are TGCAGCGTTGAAGAGAGACTAGCGGGAGCTGGGGAGCAGTACTTC. This codes for CSVEERLAGAGEQYF.

The chain couples TRBV10-3 to TRBJ1-2, with a weak D call TRBD1 (6 bases). Germline V gives CDR1 ENHRY, CDR2 SYGVKD. V was pared by 10 bases and J by 0 bases, with 18 bases between. CDR3 length: 15 residues. The CDR3 is CASRHWTVSNYGYTF. In DNA, the CDR3 is TGTGCCAGCAGACACTGGACAGTTTCTAACTATGGCTACACCTTC.

The V call is TRBV5-1, the J call TRBJ2-5, with TRBD2 as a possible D gene (6 bases). Germline V gene sequence: CDR1 SGHRS, CDR2 YFSETQ. The CDR3 runs to 16 residues. Trimming removed 3 bases at V and 2 bases at J, with 17 bases between. This CDR3 is CASSWAGTPTQETQYF. The CDR3 region has the DNA TGCGCCAGCAGCTGGGCCGGGACTCCAACGCAAGAGACCCAGTACTTC. The variable domain in full, with the rest retrieved from reference TRBV5-1 and TRBJ2-5, is KAGVTQTPRYLIKTRGQQVTLSCSPISGHRSVSWYQQTPGQGLQFLFEYFSETQRNKGNFPGRFSGRQFSNSRSEMNVSTLELGDSALYLCASSWAGTPTQETQYFGPGTRLLVL.

In this sample, this clonotype turned up a few times. This sequence joins TRBV19 and TRBJ1-3; D is unclear. This CDR3 is built from 14 residues. Germline CDR1 and CDR2: LNHDA and SQIVND (reference sequence). V lost 6 bases and J lost 0, with 9 bases in between. The CDR3, as DNA: TGTGCCAGTAGCCAAGCGTCCTCTGGAAACACCATATATTTT. This gives the protein CASSQASSGNTIYF.